The source of this T cell receptor (beta chain) is a study of blood T cell repertoires in COVID-19. Study details: Specimens from acute and convalescent COVID-19 originated in the United States, Italy and Spain.

CDR1 is LNHDA and CDR2 is SQIVND in the germline V gene (reference sequence). The V and J ends lost 4 bases and 2 bases respectively, with 18 bases between them. The CDR3 length is 16 residues. Clones were sequenced by immunoSEQ multiplex PCR, and TCRdb holds only the in-frame ones, with some missing. The table lists roughly 280,000 clones, around 90% of them singletons, with less than 2.5% in the top ten. The chain is built from TRBV19 and TRBJ2-7, with D perhaps TRBD2 (6 bases). The specimen was peripheral blood. The origin of this receptor is a man aged 50-60 years with acute or convalescent COVID-19. The CDR3 DNA reads TGTGCCAGTAGTACCCCCAGTCGGGGGAACGCCTACGAGCAGTACTTC. It encodes CASSTPSRGNAYEQYF.